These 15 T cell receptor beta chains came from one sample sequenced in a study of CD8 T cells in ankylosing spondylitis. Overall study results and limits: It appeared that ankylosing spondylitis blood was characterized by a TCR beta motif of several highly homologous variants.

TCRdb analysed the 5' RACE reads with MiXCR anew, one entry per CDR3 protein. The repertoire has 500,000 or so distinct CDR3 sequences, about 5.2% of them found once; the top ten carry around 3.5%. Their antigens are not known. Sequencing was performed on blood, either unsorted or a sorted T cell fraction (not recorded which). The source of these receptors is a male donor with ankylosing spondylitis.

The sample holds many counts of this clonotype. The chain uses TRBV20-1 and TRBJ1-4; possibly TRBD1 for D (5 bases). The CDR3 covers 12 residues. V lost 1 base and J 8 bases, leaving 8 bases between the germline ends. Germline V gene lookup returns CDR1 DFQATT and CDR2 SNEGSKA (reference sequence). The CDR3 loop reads CSARGDLEKLFF. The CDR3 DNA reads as TGCAGTGCTAGAGGGGACCTGGAAAAACTGTTTTTT.

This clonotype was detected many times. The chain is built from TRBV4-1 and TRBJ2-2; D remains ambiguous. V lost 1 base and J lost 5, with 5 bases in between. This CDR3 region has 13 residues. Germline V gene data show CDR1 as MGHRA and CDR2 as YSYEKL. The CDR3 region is CASSQVKTGELFF. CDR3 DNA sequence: TGCGCCAGCAGCCAAGTTAAGACCGGGGAGCTGTTTTTT.

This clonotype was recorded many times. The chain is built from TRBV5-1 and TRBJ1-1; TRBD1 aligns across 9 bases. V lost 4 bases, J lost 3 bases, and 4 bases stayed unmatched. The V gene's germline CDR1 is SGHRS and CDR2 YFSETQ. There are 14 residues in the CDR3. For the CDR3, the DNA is TGCGCCAGCAGCGCCGGGGACAGGGACACTGAAGCTTTCTTT. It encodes CASSAGDRDTEAFF.

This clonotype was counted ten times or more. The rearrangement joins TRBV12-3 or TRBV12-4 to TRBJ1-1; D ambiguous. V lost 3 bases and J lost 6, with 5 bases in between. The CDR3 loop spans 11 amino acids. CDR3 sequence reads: CASSFQAEAFF. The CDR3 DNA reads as TGTGCCAGCAGTTTTCAAGCTGAAGCTTTCTTT.

The CDR3 DNA sequence: TGTGCCAGCACCCCCCGGGGCTACGAGCAGTACTTC. The encoded protein is CASTPRGYEQYF. The chain has TRBV6-1 and TRBJ2-7, with D tentatively TRBD2 (5 bases). CDR1 is MNHNS, CDR2 SASEGT, per germline. Trimming shortened V by 7 bases and J by 3 bases, and 10 bases separated the two germline ends. The CDR3 covers 12 residues.

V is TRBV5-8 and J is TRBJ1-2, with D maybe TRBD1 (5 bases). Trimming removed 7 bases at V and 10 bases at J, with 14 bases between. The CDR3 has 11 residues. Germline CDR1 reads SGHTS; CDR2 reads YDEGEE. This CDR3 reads CASGPGRVYTF. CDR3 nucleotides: TGTGCCAGCGGCCCGGGACGTGTCTACACCTTC.

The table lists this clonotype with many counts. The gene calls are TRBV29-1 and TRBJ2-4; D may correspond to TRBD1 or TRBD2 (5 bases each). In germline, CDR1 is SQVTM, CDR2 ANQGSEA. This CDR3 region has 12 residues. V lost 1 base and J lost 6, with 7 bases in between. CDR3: CSVEVGGNIQYF. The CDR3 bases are TGCAGCGTTGAAGTTGGGGGAAACATTCAGTACTTC.

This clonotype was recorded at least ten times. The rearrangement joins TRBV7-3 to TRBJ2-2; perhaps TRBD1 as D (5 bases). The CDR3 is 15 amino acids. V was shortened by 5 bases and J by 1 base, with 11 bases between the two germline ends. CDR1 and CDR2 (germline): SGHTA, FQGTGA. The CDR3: CASSPGPENTGELFF. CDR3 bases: TGTGCCAGCAGCCCAGGGCCCGAGAACACCGGGGAGCTGTTTTTT.

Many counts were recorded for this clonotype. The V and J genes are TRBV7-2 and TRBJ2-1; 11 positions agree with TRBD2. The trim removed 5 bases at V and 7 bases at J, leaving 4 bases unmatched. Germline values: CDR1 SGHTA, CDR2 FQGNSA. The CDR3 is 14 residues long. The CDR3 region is CASSLSGGGNEQFF. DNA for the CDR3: TGTGCCAGCAGCCTTAGCGGGGGGGGTAATGAGCAGTTCTTC.

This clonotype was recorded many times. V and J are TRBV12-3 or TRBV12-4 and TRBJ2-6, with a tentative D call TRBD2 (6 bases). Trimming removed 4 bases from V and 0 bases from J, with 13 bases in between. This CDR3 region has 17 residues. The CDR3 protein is CASSYGTASSGANVLTF. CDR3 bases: TGTGCCAGCAGTTACGGGACTGCCAGCTCTGGGGCCAACGTCCTGACTTTC.

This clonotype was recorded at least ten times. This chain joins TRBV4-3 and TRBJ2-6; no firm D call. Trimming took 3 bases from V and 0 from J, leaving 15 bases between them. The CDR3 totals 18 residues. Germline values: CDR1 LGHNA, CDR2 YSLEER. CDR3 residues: CASSQQESVPSGANVLTF. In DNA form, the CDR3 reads TGCGCCAGCAGCCAGCAAGAATCAGTCCCCTCTGGGGCCAACGTCCTGACTTTC.

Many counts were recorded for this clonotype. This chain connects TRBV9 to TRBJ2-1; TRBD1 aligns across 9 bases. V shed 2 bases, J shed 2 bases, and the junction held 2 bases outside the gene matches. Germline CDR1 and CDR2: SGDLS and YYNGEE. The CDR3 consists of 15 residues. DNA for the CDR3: TGTGCCAGCAGCGTGGGACAGGGTACCTACAATGAGCAGTTCTTC. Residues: CASSVGQGTYNEQFF.

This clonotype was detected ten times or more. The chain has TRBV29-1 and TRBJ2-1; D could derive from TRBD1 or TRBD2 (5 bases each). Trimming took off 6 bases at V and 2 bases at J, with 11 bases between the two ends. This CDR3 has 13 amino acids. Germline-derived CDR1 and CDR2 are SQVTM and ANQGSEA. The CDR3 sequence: CSVKGRAYNEQFF. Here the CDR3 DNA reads TGCAGCGTGAAGGGGAGAGCCTACAATGAGCAGTTCTTC.

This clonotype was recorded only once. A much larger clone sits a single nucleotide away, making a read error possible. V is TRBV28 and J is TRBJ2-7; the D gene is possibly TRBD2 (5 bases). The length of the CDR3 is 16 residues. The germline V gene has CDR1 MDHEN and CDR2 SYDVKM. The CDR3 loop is CARSLRGQVGSYEQYF. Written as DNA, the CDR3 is TGTGCCCGCAGTTTAAGAGGGCAGGTTGGCTCCTACGAGCAGTACTTC.

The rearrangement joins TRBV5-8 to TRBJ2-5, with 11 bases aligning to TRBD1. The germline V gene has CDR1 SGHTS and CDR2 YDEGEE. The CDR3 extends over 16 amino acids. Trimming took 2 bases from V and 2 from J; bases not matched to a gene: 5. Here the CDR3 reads CASSFRDRGWQETQYF. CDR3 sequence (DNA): TGTGCCAGCAGCTTCAGGGACAGGGGGTGGCAAGAGACCCAGTACTTC.